This entry features one TCR beta chain sequence. As yet, its antigen is unknown. The data were produced by immunoSEQ multiplex PCR, yet TCRdb's version contains in-frame clones alone and is incomplete. The table shows 100,000 or so clones, with around 96% occurring only once. Looked up from germline, CDR1 is SGHAT and CDR2 is FQNNGV. The CDR3 is 14 residues long. V lost 7 bases, J lost 4 bases, and 8 bases stayed unmatched. The data originate from a study of cytomegalovirus exposure and HLA in healthy donors. Whole-study findings and limits: The study flagged about 150 TCR beta chains as cytomegalovirus-associated. Later, an analysis found that TCR clusters from the first cohort tended to co-occur in the 120 or so validation repertoires. Rarity held for most TCR sequences, but there were some public TCRs that occurred in many donors.

The donors were members of the approximately 130-subject validation cohort (separate from the approximately 670-subject first cohort). The V and J genes are TRBV11-2 and TRBJ2-5; 8 nucleotides line up with TRBD1. Sequencing used PBMCs. This sequence originates from a woman aged 18 to 35 in good health and CMV-seronegative. The CDR3, as DNA: TGTGCCAGCACCACAACAGGGGGGCGAGAGACCCAGTACTTC. Protein product: CASTTTGGRETQYF.